These 26 T cell receptor beta chains came from one sample sequenced in a study of blood T cell repertoires in COVID-19. Sequencing used immunoSEQ multiplex PCR; TCRdb keeps in-frame clones, though not all of them. This table holds about 270,000 clones, 86% found once. The source material was peripheral blood. The source of these receptors is a man aged 35 to 55 with active or convalescent COVID-19.

This clone was recorded only once. The chain combines TRBV6-1 with TRBJ2-3; D perhaps matches TRBD2 (5 bases). The CDR3 spans 16 residues. Germline loops: CDR1 MNHNS, CDR2 SASEGT. V gave up 3 bases and J gave up 4 bases, with 17 bases separating them. CDR3 nucleotides: TGTGCCAGCAGTGAGCCTCCCGCGGGCTCATCAGATACGCAGTATTTT. Its translation is CASSEPPAGSSDTQYF.

The V call is TRBV27, the J call TRBJ2-7; TRBD1 matches at 8 bases. Germline CDR1 reads MNHEY; CDR2 reads SMNVEV (reference sequence). The CDR3 totals 14 residues. The V gene end was trimmed by 8 bases and the J gene end by 6 bases; junction bases not matched to a gene: 12. Here the CDR3 reads CASGVGQGRLEQYF. The CDR3 region has the DNA TGTGCCAGCGGGGTTGGACAGGGTCGGCTCGAGCAGTACTTC.

The genes are TRBV7-9 and TRBJ2-1; TRBD2 might be the D (6 bases). The CDR3 spans 15 residues. Germline CDR1 SEHNR, CDR2 FQNEAQ (reference sequence). Trimming removed 4 bases from V and 8 bases from J, with 18 bases in between. The CDR3: CASSSTRELRDEQFF. CDR3 nucleotides: TGTGCCAGCAGCTCGACTAGGGAATTGCGTGATGAGCAGTTCTTC.

The genes are TRBV29-1 and TRBJ1-1; D gene ambiguous. The CDR3 contains 11 residues. Germline-derived CDR1 and CDR2 are SQVTM and ANQGSEA. Trimming removed 3 bases from V and 10 bases from J, with 12 bases in between. The CDR3: CSVEGRLGAFF. CDR3 coding DNA: TGCAGCGTTGAGGGTCGACTTGGAGCTTTCTTT.

The rearrangement joins TRBV6-5 to TRBJ1-4, with D possibly TRBD1 on 6 matching bases. This CDR3 is 12 amino acids long. Germline CDR1 MNHEY, CDR2 SVGAGI. Trimming left V 8 bases short and J 7 bases short, with 11 bases between. CDR3 amino acids: CASAGATEKLFF. CDR3 DNA: TGTGCCAGCGCAGGGGCAACTGAAAAACTGTTTTTT.

This chain joins TRBV28 and TRBJ2-7, with 9 bases identical to TRBD2. Looked up from germline, CDR1 is MDHEN and CDR2 is SYDVKM. This CDR3 comprises 16 residues. V gave up 7 bases and J gave up 2 bases; unmatched junction bases: 12. DNA of the CDR3: TGTGCCAGCACCCCGGGAGGGGGACTAGCTCCCTACGAGCAGTACTTC. Amino acids: CASTPGGGLAPYEQYF.

This sequence joins TRBV7-3 and TRBJ2-2; 12 bases are a match to TRBD1. This CDR3 has 17 amino acids. CDR1 is SGHTA, CDR2 FQGTGA, per germline. Trimming took 5 bases from V and 5 from J; bases not matched to a gene: 9. The CDR3 DNA sequence: TGTGCCAGCAGCCCATCTCCGGGACAGGGGGCGACCGGGGAGCTGTTTTTT. Protein: CASSPSPGQGATGELFF.

The chain is built from TRBV30 and TRBJ2-2, with D perhaps TRBD1 (6 bases). From germline, CDR1 is GTSNPN and CDR2 SVGIG (reference sequence). The CDR3 extends over 15 amino acids. Trimming cost V 3 bases and J 0 bases, with 11 bases left between them. The CDR3 coding sequence is TGTGCCTGGAGACTCGGGACAACGAACACCGGGGAGCTGTTTTTT. It encodes CAWRLGTTNTGELFF.

V and J are TRBV7-6 and TRBJ1-5; D not certain. Trimming pared 1 base from V and 5 bases from J, leaving 12 bases between. The CDR3 extends over 15 amino acids. Germline assignment: CDR1 SGHVS and CDR2 FNYEAQ. The DNA of the CDR3 is TGTGCCAGCAGCTTAGTTGACTCACCCGATCAGCCCCAGCATTTT. Translation: CASSLVDSPDQPQHF.

This rearrangement joins TRBV5-1 to TRBJ2-7, with TRBD2 matching over 9 bases. Germline-derived CDR1 and CDR2 are SGHRS and YFSETQ. This CDR3 is built from 18 residues. With V trimmed by 8 bases and J by 3 bases, 21 bases remained unmatched. In nucleotides, the CDR3 is TGCGCCAGTCAGTTTTTTCCTTCGCGGGAGGGCGGGAACTACGAGCAGTACTTC. Protein product: CASQFFPSREGGNYEQYF.

The chain recombines TRBV9 with TRBJ1-1; D perhaps matches TRBD1 (5 bases). CDR3 length: 13 amino acids. Germline V gene sequence: CDR1 SGDLS, CDR2 YYNGEE. V gave up 0 bases and J gave up 7 bases, with 10 bases separating them. This chain's CDR3 is CASSVGQDNEAFF. The CDR3 nucleotides are TGTGCCAGCAGCGTAGGCCAGGACAATGAAGCTTTCTTT.

This chain connects TRBV6-5 to TRBJ2-7, with a possible D match to TRBD1 (5 bases). CDR1 and CDR2 (germline): MNHEY, SVGAGI. CDR3 length: 14 residues. V was trimmed by 5 bases and J by 6 bases, leaving 17 bases between them. The CDR3 here is CASSQTDIPGEQYF. In nucleotides, the CDR3 is TGTGCCAGCAGTCAAACGGACATCCCGGGCGAGCAGTACTTC.

The chain joins TRBV5-6 to TRBJ1-3, with D tentatively TRBD1 (6 bases). The CDR3 loop spans 16 amino acids. CDR1 SGHDT and CDR2 YYEEEE come from the germline V gene. V was clipped by 3 bases and J by 0 bases, with 13 bases between them. DNA of the CDR3: TGTGCCAGCAGCTCCCCGACAGGTATCTCTGGAAACACCATATATTTT. It codes for CASSSPTGISGNTIYF.

The V and J genes are TRBV30 and TRBJ2-7; 9 bases agree with TRBD2. V dropped 5 bases and J dropped 0; count of bases not matched to a gene: 8. This CDR3 is built from 15 residues. Germline assignment: CDR1 GTSNPN and CDR2 SVGIG (reference sequence). CDR3 sequence (DNA): TGTGCCTGGGCCGTAGCGGGGGCCGCCTCCTACGAGCAGTACTTC. The encoded protein is CAWAVAGAASYEQYF.

This clone was seen more than once but under ten times. The chain combines TRBV5-1 with TRBJ2-1; tentative D call: TRBD2 (5 bases). Trimming stripped 4 bases from V and 9 bases from J, with 17 bases between. CDR1 and CDR2 from the germline V gene are SGHRS and YFSETQ. The CDR3 covers 14 residues. CDR3 coding DNA: TGCGCCAGCAGCGCGGAACTAGTCCCCAGTGAGCAGTTCTTC. The encoded protein is CASSAELVPSEQFF.

The V and J genes are TRBV7-3 and TRBJ2-5; possibly TRBD2 for D (6 bases). From germline, CDR1 is SGHTA and CDR2 FQGTGA. CDR3 size: 14 residues. V gave up 3 bases and J gave up 7 bases, with 15 bases separating them. Here the CDR3 DNA reads TGTGCCAGCAGCTTCGGACTAACCGACGGGACCCAGTACTTC. It is translated as CASSFGLTDGTQYF. The whole variable domain, remainder taken from reference TRBV7-3 and TRBJ2-5, is GAGVSQTPSNKVTEKGKYVELRCDPISGHTALYWYRQSLGQGPEFLIYFQGTGAADDSGLPNDRFFAVRPEGSVSTLKIQRTERGDSAVYLCASSFGLTDGTQYFGPGTRLLVL.

The rearrangement joins TRBV5-8 to TRBJ2-5; 7 nucleotides line up with TRBD2. The CDR3 sequence is 16 residues long. Germline assignment: CDR1 SGHTS and CDR2 YDEGEE. J lost 5 bases, V lost 4 bases, and 14 bases had no gene match. The CDR3 sequence: CASSEERGGGWETQYF. The CDR3 bases are TGTGCCAGCAGCGAGGAAAGGGGCGGGGGATGGGAGACCCAGTACTTC.

The chain carries TRBV10-2 and TRBJ2-7, with 10 bases that match TRBD1. V lost 8 bases, J lost 7 bases, and 8 bases stayed unmatched. This CDR3 comprises 13 residues. The germline CDR1 and CDR2 sequences are WSHSY and SAAADI. DNA for the CDR3: TGCGCCAGCCAAGGGACAGGGGCTTTAGAGCAGTACTTC. Amino acid sequence: CASQGTGALEQYF.

CDR3 bases: TGTGCCAGTAGTATCCGGGTGGGAGTTTATAAGTTCTTC. Translating gives CASSIRVGVYKFF. V and J are TRBV19 and TRBJ2-1; D may be TRBD2 (5 bases). V lost 3 bases and J 14 bases, leaving 17 bases between the germline ends. Germline V CDR1 and CDR2: LNHDA, SQIVND (reference sequence). The CDR3 runs 13 residues.

The rearrangement links TRBV5-8 to TRBJ1-2; a possible D gene is TRBD1 (5 bases). Germline V lookup: CDR1 SGHTS, CDR2 YDEGEE. V lost 0 bases, J lost 4 bases, and 16 bases lay in between. The CDR3 contains 16 residues. The CDR3 DNA is TGTGCCAGCAGCTTGGTAACAGGAAGGATATTCTATGGCTACACCTTC. Its protein product is CASSLVTGRIFYGYTF.

This rearrangement joins TRBV6-5 to TRBJ1-6, with TRBD1 matching over 7 bases. V shed 4 bases, J shed 0 bases, and the junction held 0 bases outside the gene matches. This CDR3 comprises 15 residues. Germline lookup yields CDR1 MNHEY and CDR2 SVGAGI. The chain's CDR3 is CASSSGGSYNSPLHF. In DNA, the CDR3 is TGTGCCAGCAGTTCAGGGGGCTCCTATAATTCACCCCTCCACTTT.

The chain joins TRBV6-5 to TRBJ2-7, with D possibly matching TRBD2 (6 bases). The V gene lost 6 bases and the J gene lost 7 bases, with 22 bases spanning the gap. Per germline, CDR1 MNHEY and CDR2 SVGAGI. The CDR3 covers 15 residues. The CDR3 DNA is TGTGCCAGCAGCAAGACATCGGGACTGCTGGGAGAGCAGTACTTC. It translates to CASSKTSGLLGEQYF.

To note about this clone: The conserved phenylalanine or tryptophan normally closing the CDR3 is absent here, so this likely arose from a read error. It is unclear where the CDR3 begins or ends on the DNA, so no DNA is shown, and the CDR3 is as TCRdb lists it. This sequence joins TRBV28 and TRBJ2-7; the D call TRBD1 from the table was never checked on the DNA. Germline V gene sequence: CDR1 MDHEN, CDR2 SYDVKM. The CDR3 spans 13 amino acids, including both terminal residues. CDR3 region: CASTDPGQIIREL.

The chain carries TRBV4-1 and TRBJ1-5; D ambiguous. This CDR3 spans 16 amino acids. V lost 2 bases to trimming and J lost 0 bases, with 11 bases between them. The V gene's germline CDR1 is MGHRA and CDR2 YSYEKL. CDR3 amino acids: CASSQSPGLSNQPQHF. CDR3 bases: TGCGCCAGCAGCCAAAGTCCCGGACTTAGCAATCAGCCCCAGCATTTT.

This clone was found once. J is TRBJ1-2 and V is TRBV19; D may be TRBD1 (6 bases). V was clipped by 3 bases and J by 4 bases, with 18 bases between them. CDR3 length equals 16 residues. The germline CDR1 and CDR2 sequences are LNHDA and SQIVND (reference sequence). The CDR3 coding sequence is TGTGCCAGTAGTATCGGCGGGGGGGCCTCCATCTATGGCTACACCTTC. Translated: CASSIGGGASIYGYTF.

The chain has TRBV11-3 and TRBJ2-1; 9 bases fit TRBD1. This CDR3 spans 15 amino acids. V trimming: 3 bases; J trimming: 8 bases; junction bases outside the gene matches: 8. The germline gives CDR1 SGHNT, CDR2 YENEEA. CDR3 residues: CASSLEQGALDEQFF. The CDR3 coding sequence is TGTGCCAGCAGCTTGGAACAGGGGGCATTGGATGAGCAGTTCTTC.